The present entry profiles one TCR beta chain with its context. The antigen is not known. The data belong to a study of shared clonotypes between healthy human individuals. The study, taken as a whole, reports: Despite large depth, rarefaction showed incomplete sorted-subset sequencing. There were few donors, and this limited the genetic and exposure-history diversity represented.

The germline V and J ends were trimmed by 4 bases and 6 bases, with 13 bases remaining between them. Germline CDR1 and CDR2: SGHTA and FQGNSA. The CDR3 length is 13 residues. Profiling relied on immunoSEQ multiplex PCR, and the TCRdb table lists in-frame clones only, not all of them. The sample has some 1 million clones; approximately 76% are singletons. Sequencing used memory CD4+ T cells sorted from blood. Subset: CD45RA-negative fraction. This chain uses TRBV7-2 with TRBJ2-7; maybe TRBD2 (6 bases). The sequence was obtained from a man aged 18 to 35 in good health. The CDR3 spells CASSSGGGAEQYF. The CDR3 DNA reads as TGTGCCAGCAGCTCCGGGGGTGGGGCCGAGCAGTACTTC. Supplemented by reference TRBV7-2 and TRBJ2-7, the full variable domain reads GAGVSQSPSNKVTEKGKDVELRCDPISGHTALYWYRQSLGQGLEFLIYFQGNSAPDKSGLPSDRFSAERTGGSVSTLTIQRTQQEDSAVYLCASSSGGGAEQYFGPGTRLTVT.